These 28 T cell receptor beta chains were sequenced from one sample in a study of blood T cells in healthy people across ages. Combining a sample-barcoded 5' primer with a J-beta primer mix, a second PCR ran for about 6 to 11 cycles. TCRdb redid the calling of the 5' RACE reads with MiXCR, one entry per CDR3 protein. The sample lists over a million distinct CDR3 sequences, 42% occurring once. Material: blood. The receptor set was obtained from a woman aged 18-29 years in good health.

The gene calls are TRBV27 and TRBJ2-1; D remains ambiguous. The CDR3 spans 16 residues. Germline lookup yields CDR1 MNHEY and CDR2 SMNVEV (reference sequence). The germline V and J ends were trimmed by 2 bases and 2 bases, with 13 bases remaining between them. The CDR3 DNA reads TGTGCCAGCAGTTTAGATGGCGGAACCGCCTACAATGAGCAGTTCTTC. It encodes CASSLDGGTAYNEQFF.

The chain carries TRBV7-2 and TRBJ2-3; D is undetermined. The CDR3 runs 14 residues. Trimming cost V 2 bases and J 8 bases, with 14 bases left between them. The germline gives CDR1 SGHTA, CDR2 FQGNSA. The CDR3 loop reads CASSLIGPRGTQYF. CDR3 nucleotide sequence: TGTGCCAGCAGCTTAATCGGGCCGAGAGGTACGCAGTATTTT.

The chain uses TRBV6-1 and TRBJ2-2, with TRBD2 as a possible D gene (5 bases). V lost 8 bases, J lost 7 bases, and 17 bases lay in between. The length of the CDR3 is 14 residues. CDR1 and CDR2 (germline): MNHNS, SASEGT. CDR3 residues: CASLPVLEVGELFF. CDR3 sequence (DNA): TGTGCCAGCCTACCGGTACTAGAAGTCGGGGAGCTGTTTTTT.

Only a few counts were recorded for this clonotype. The chain links TRBV3-1 to TRBJ1-2; D is unresolved. The V end was cut by 3 bases, the J end by 2 bases, with 10 bases between. The CDR3 is made up of 14 amino acids. The germline CDR1 and CDR2 sequences are LGHDT and YNNKEL (reference sequence). As DNA, the CDR3 is TGTGCCAGCAGCCAGCGGTTGTCGAACTATGGCTACACCTTC. Its translation is CASSQRLSNYGYTF.

The sample holds one count of this clonotype. One end of the junction does not line up with germline, which may come from a read error. J is TRBJ2-1 and V is TRBV12-3 or TRBV12-4; 14 bases map to TRBD2. This CDR3 is 16 amino acids long. CDR3 DNA: TGTGTCAGCAGTATCCGGACTAGCGGGGGGTTGGGTGAGCAGTTCTTC. Its protein product is CVSSIRTSGGLGEQFF.

V is TRBV30 and J is TRBJ2-4, with unresolved D. CDR1 is GTSNPN, CDR2 SVGIG, per germline (reference sequence). With 2 bases removed from V and 13 bases from J, the gap between germline ends came to 12 bases. The length of the CDR3 is 11 residues. The CDR3 loop is CAWSSPGQQYF. The CDR3 DNA reads TGTGCCTGGAGTTCCCCGGGTCAGCAGTACTTC.

In its sample, this clonotype was seen a few times. CDR3 nucleotide sequence: TGTGCCAGCAGCCCTCAAGCGGGCTCCTACAATGAGCAGTTCTTC. Translation: CASSPQAGSYNEQFF. This sequence joins TRBV7-2 and TRBJ2-1, with D possibly matching TRBD2 (6 bases). The CDR3 has 15 amino acids. CDR1 and CDR2 (germline): SGHTA, FQGNSA. V dropped 5 bases and J dropped 0 bases, with 11 bases sitting between them.

V is TRBV3-1 and J is TRBJ2-5; the D is unclear. The CDR3 extends over 13 amino acids. V was cut by 1 base and J by 11 bases, with 14 bases left in between. Germline CDR1 is LGHDT and CDR2 is YNNKEL (reference sequence). CDR3 sequence: CASSQGRLGEQYF. Written as DNA, the CDR3 is TGTGCCAGCAGCCAAGGCCGCCTCGGAGAGCAGTACTTC.

This clonotype came up a few times. The chain uses TRBV28 and TRBJ1-2; D perhaps matches TRBD1 (5 bases). Germline values: CDR1 MDHEN, CDR2 SYDVKM. The CDR3 loop spans 11 amino acids. Trimming removed 6 bases at V and 9 bases at J, with 11 bases between. CDR3 nucleotides: TGTGCCAGCAGATACAGGACGAGCTACACCTTC. Its protein product is CASRYRTSYTF.

In this sample, this clonotype turned up a few times. The chain has TRBV20-1 and TRBJ2-3, with D maybe TRBD2 (6 bases). The V gene's germline CDR1 is DFQATT and CDR2 SNEGSKA (reference sequence). The germline V and J ends were trimmed by 3 bases and 0 bases, with 16 bases remaining between them. CDR3 length: 16 amino acids. In DNA form, the CDR3 reads TGCAGTGCTAGTCCGGTAGCGGTAACTAGCACAGATACGCAGTATTTT. This sequence encodes CSASPVAVTSTDTQYF.

This clonotype showed up many times. This chain links TRBV29-1 with TRBJ2-4; TRBD2 matches 13 bases. Germline V gene lookup returns CDR1 SQVTM and CDR2 ANQGSEA. There are 15 residues in the CDR3. The ends lost 6 bases at V and 0 bases at J; junction bases unmatched: 2. Here the CDR3 DNA reads TGCAGCGTAGGACTAGCGGGAGTAGCCAAAAACATTCAGTACTTC. It is translated as CSVGLAGVAKNIQYF.

Details on this clonotype: A read error is possible here, since a much larger clone lies one base away. The rearrangement joins TRBV12-3 or TRBV12-4 to TRBJ1-1; the D is unclear. The CDR3 spans 13 residues. V was clipped by 5 bases and J by 0 bases, with 7 bases between them. In DNA, the CDR3 is TGTGCCAGCAGTGTACAGATGAACACTGAAGCTTTCTTT. Protein sequence: CASSVQMNTEAFF.

CDR3 DNA: TGCAGTGCCCCCAGTGCCTATGGCTACACCTTC. The encoded protein is CSAPSAYGYTF. This chain uses TRBV20-1 with TRBJ1-2; no definite D call. V dropped 6 bases and J dropped 4 bases, with 9 bases sitting between them. Germline lookup yields CDR1 DFQATT and CDR2 SNEGSKA (reference sequence). The CDR3 extends over 11 amino acids.

This chain links TRBV20-1 with TRBJ1-6; 9 bases agree with TRBD1. The CDR3 is 15 residues long. V lost 6 bases and J lost 7; bases outside the gene matches: 10. From germline, CDR1 is DFQATT and CDR2 SNEGSKA (reference sequence). The CDR3 is CSAPRPQGANSPLHF. CDR3 in DNA: TGCAGTGCCCCCAGGCCACAGGGGGCAAATTCACCCCTCCACTTT.

The chain joins TRBV10-3 to TRBJ1-1; D gene unclear. CDR1 and CDR2 from the germline V gene are ENHRY and SYGVKD. Between the trimmed V and J ends, which lost 4 bases and 2 bases, there was a span of 11 bases. The CDR3 loop spans 14 amino acids. The CDR3 sequence is CAISARRGNTEAFF. In DNA form, the CDR3 reads TGTGCCATCAGTGCAAGGCGGGGTAACACTGAAGCTTTCTTT.

The V call is TRBV20-1, the J call TRBJ2-1; D call uncertain. The DNA matches TRBJ2-7 better at its end, which makes the J call doubtful. Germline V gene data show CDR1 as DFQATT and CDR2 as SNEGSKA (reference sequence). There are 19 residues in the CDR3. The CDR3 DNA is TGCAGTGCTAGATCACGGCAGCGAAAGGACCCAAGCTCCTACAATGAGCAGTACTTC. This codes for CSARSRQRKDPSSYNEQYF.

This clonotype occurred a few times. The gene calls are TRBV7-2 and TRBJ2-5; D uncertain. Trimming took off 4 bases at V and 0 bases at J, with 9 bases between the two ends. This CDR3 is 14 amino acids long. Germline V gene lookup returns CDR1 SGHTA and CDR2 FQGNSA. The CDR3 sequence is CASSSRRNQETQYF. In nucleotides, the CDR3 is TGTGCCAGCAGCTCCAGACGGAACCAAGAGACCCAGTACTTC. Together with reference TRBV7-2 and TRBJ2-5, the CDR3 gives the full variable domain: GAGVSQSPSNKVTEKGKDVELRCDPISGHTALYWYRQSLGQGLEFLIYFQGNSAPDKSGLPSDRFSAERTGGSVSTLTIQRTQQEDSAVYLCASSSRRNQETQYFGPGTRLLVL.

This clonotype has more than one count but fewer than ten. The chain recombines TRBV5-6 with TRBJ1-2, with D perhaps TRBD1 (5 bases). The V gene lost 0 bases and the J gene lost 4 bases, with 13 bases spanning the gap. Germline CDR1 SGHDT, CDR2 YYEEEE. The CDR3 is made up of 15 amino acids. For the CDR3, the DNA is TGTGCCAGCAGCTTGGGGGGGAGCCTCCTCTATGGCTACACCTTC. Its translation: CASSLGGSLLYGYTF.

With respect to this clonotype: Relative to the germline gene, one junction end is altered; a read error may explain this. The V gene is TRBV2, the J gene TRBJ1-2; 8 nucleotides line up with TRBD1. Germline V CDR1 and CDR2: SNHLY, FYNNEI. The CDR3 consists of 14 residues. Here the CDR3 DNA reads TGTGCCAGCAGTCTCGGACAGGGAATGAATGGCTACATCTTC. It translates to CASSLGQGMNGYIF.

J is TRBJ2-2 and V is TRBV5-6; D is ambiguous. CDR1 SGHDT and CDR2 YYEEEE come from the germline V gene. The V end was cut by 2 bases, the J end by 3 bases, with 8 bases between. The CDR3 runs 14 residues. CDR3 sequence: CASSFWGHTGELFF. The DNA for the CDR3 is TGTGCCAGCAGCTTCTGGGGTCACACCGGGGAGCTGTTTTTT.

V gene TRBV19 combines with J gene TRBJ1-6, with no clear D. V was trimmed by 1 base and J by 7 bases, leaving 5 bases between them. CDR3 length: 13 amino acids. Germline V gives CDR1 LNHDA, CDR2 SQIVND (reference sequence). The CDR3 DNA sequence: TGTGCCAGTAGTATAGTTGACAATTCACCCCTCCACTTT. This translates into CASSIVDNSPLHF.

This clonotype was recorded once. J is TRBJ1-1 and V is TRBV20-1; D unclear. V gave up 0 bases and J gave up 5 bases, with 10 bases separating them. There are 13 residues in the CDR3. Germline loops: CDR1 DFQATT, CDR2 SNEGSKA (reference sequence). Here the CDR3 reads CSARDRGITEAFF. In DNA form, the CDR3 reads TGCAGTGCTAGAGATCGGGGTATAACTGAAGCTTTCTTT.

The V call is TRBV2, the J call TRBJ1-2; D remains unclear. Germline V CDR1 and CDR2: SNHLY, FYNNEI. Trimming cost V 7 bases and J 8 bases, with 20 bases left between them. CDR3 length equals 14 residues. In nucleotides, the CDR3 is TGTGCCAGCAAATCCGACCGCGTTTTGGGGGGCTACACCTTC. It is translated as CASKSDRVLGGYTF.

J is TRBJ2-3 and V is TRBV21-1. TRBV21-1 is a pseudogene. This CDR3 region has 16 residues. The DNA for the CDR3 is TGTGCCAGCAGCAAAGGCCACATAAGGAACACAGATACGCAGTATTTT. This sequence encodes CASSKGHIRNTDTQYF.

The chain uses TRBV4-1 and TRBJ1-4, with a weak D call TRBD1 (6 bases). Germline values: CDR1 MGHRA, CDR2 YSYEKL. This CDR3 is built from 16 residues. Between the trimmed V and J ends, which lost 10 bases and 3 bases, there was a span of 21 bases. The CDR3 protein is CATAQGPGAANEKLFF. The DNA of the CDR3 is TGCGCCACCGCACAGGGCCCAGGTGCTGCTAATGAAAAACTGTTTTTT.

The rearrangement uses TRBV2 and TRBJ2-1, with TRBD1 matching over 8 bases. The CDR3 spans 12 residues. Germline trimming cut 3 bases from V and 16 bases from J; bases unmatched to any gene: 8. Looked up from germline, CDR1 is SNHLY and CDR2 is FYNNEI. CDR3 DNA: TGTGCCAGCAGTGACCAACAGGGGGTCTTCTTCTTC. Translation: CASSDQQGVFFF.

In the case of this clonotype: At one end, the junction sequence differs from germline, possibly due to a read error. The chain couples TRBV10-3 to TRBJ2-1; the D is unclear. The V gene's germline CDR1 is ENHRY and CDR2 SYGVKD. The CDR3 extends over 14 amino acids. CDR3 coding DNA: TGTGTCATCAGTGAGGCTAACTCCTACAATGAGCAGTTCTTC. Translated: CVISEANSYNEQFF.

V usage is TRBV29-1 and J usage is TRBJ2-5; D remains unclear. Per germline, CDR1 SQVTM and CDR2 ANQGSEA. The CDR3 spans 17 residues. V was trimmed by 0 bases and J by 11 bases, leaving 28 bases between them. Here the CDR3 reads CSVEDLRRAGSYNEQYF. The CDR3 DNA follows: TGCAGCGTTGAAGATCTTCGACGGGCCGGATCCTACAATGAGCAGTACTTC.